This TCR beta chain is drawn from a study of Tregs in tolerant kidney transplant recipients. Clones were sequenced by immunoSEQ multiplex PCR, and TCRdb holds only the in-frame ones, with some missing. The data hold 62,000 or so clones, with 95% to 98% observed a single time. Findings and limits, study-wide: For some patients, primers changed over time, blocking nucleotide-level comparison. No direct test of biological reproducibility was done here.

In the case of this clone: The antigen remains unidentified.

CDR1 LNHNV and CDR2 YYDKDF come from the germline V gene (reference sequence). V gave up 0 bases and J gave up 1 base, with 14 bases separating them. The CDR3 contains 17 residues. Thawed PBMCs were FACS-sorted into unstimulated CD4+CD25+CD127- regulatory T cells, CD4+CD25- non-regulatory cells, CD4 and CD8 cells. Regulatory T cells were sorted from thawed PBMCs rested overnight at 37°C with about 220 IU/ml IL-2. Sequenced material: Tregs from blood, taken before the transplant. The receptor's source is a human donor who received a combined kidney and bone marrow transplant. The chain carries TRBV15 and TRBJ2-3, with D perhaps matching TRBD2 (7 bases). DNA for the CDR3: TGTGCCACCAGCAGAGATTTGGCGGGGGCCGGCACAGATACGCAGTATTTT. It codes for CATSRDLAGAGTDTQYF.